This T cell receptor beta chain was sequenced in a study of blood T cell repertoires in COVID-19. Study-level background: Some COVID-19 samples were acute and others convalescent; all came from the United States, Italy and Spain. Sources were T cells, B-cell-depleted T cells, or PBMCs; the material itself was cDNA or gDNA.

Original processing notes: Reference gene primer amplification gave estimated nucleated cell counts. Sequenced by immunoSEQ multiplex PCR; TCRdb stores in-frame clones only, minus some. From that table come the V and J calls and clone size; the DNA was used to work out D and trimming. The profile shows tens of thousands of clones, 75% to 90% of them singletons. The V and J ends lost 6 bases and 0 bases respectively, with 11 bases between them. CDR3 size: 13 residues. From germline, CDR1 is GTSNPN and CDR2 SVGIG (reference sequence). This TCR was recovered from a man older than 75 with active or convalescent COVID-19. Sequenced input: peripheral blood. The rearrangement joins TRBV30 to TRBJ1-1; the D is unclear. The DNA for the CDR3 is TGTGCCTGTTTCGGGGATCTGAACACTGAAGCTTTCTTT. Translated, it gives CACFGDLNTEAFF. Based on the CDR3 plus reference TRBV30 and TRBJ1-1, the full variable domain is SQTIHQWPATLVQPVGSPLSLECTVEGTSNPNLYWYRQAAGRGLQLLFYSVGIGQISSEVPQNLSASRPQDRQFILSSKKLLLSDSGFYLCACFGDLNTEAFFGQGTRLTVV.